This T cell receptor beta chain was found in a study of tumor and adjacent non-tumor tissue in lung cancer. Study in general: Each sample yielded roughly 4 million productive TCRbeta reads on average. Study-wide results and limits: In normal lung, the top 100 clones were significantly more dominant than in tumor. Significantly higher TCR diversity was found in tumor than normal lung. Shorter survival was associated with higher TCR diversity in tumors.

Many counts were recorded for this clonotype. Antigen specificity is unknown. TCRbeta libraries were built with three rounds of nested PCR, modified from ARM-PCR. TCRdb re-called the multiplex PCR reads through MiXCR, storing one row per CDR3 protein. The sample contains some 99,000 distinct CDR3 sequences, 60% to 80% of which appear only once. This sample's RNA came from whole unsorted tissue. The normal lung tissue was taken more than 3 cm from the tumor edge. Trimming shortened V by 7 bases and J by 6 bases, and 15 bases separated the two germline ends. The CDR3 length is 12 residues. CDR1 is SQVTM, CDR2 ANQGSEA, per germline.

The sequence was obtained from a man in his 60s with non-small cell lung cancer. Material for sequencing was distant non-tumor lung tissue. This chain joins TRBV29-1 and TRBJ2-5; D call uncertain. CDR3 nucleotide sequence: TGCAGCGCCTCCCCCGCAGGACAGACCCAGTACTTC. The encoded protein is CSASPAGQTQYF.